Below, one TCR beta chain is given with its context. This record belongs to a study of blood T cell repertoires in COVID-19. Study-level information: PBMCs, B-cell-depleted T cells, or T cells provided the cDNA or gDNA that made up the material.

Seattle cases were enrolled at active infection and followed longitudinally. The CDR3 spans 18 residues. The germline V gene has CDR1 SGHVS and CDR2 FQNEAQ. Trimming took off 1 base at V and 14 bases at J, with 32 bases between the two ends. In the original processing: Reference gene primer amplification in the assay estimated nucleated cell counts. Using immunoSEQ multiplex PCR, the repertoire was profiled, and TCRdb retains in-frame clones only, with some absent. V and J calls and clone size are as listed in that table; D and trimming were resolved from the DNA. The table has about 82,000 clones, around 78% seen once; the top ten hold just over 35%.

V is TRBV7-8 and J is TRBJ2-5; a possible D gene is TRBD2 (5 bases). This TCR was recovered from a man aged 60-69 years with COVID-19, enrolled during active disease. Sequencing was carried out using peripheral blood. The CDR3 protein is CASSLVIGGGKGLSPYYF. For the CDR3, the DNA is TGTGCCAGCAGCTTAGTTATAGGAGGTGGGAAGGGCCTCTCCCCATATTACTTC.